The rows below give T cell receptor beta chains drawn from one sample of a study of PD-1 blockade in classical Hodgkin lymphoma. The table came from immunoSEQ multiplex PCR; TCRdb's copy has only in-frame clones and leaves some out. The sample yields about 11,000 clones, 70% to 85% seen once. The specimen was peripheral blood mononuclear cells (PBMCs), collected before the second cycle of nivolumab. These receptors all stem from a human donor with classical Hodgkin lymphoma. CDR3s include the opening cysteine and the closing phenylalanine or tryptophan. Rows give clone size only sometimes, using once, few, many, or a class for an expanded clone.

V,J,size,CDR3
TRBV7-3,TRBJ2-1,NA,CASSSGLARNNEQFF
TRBV11-2,TRBJ2-1,few,CASSLDIFRRGGIGNEQFF
TRBV18,TRBJ2-2,NA,CASSPQAGITGELFF
TRBV6-1,TRBJ2-5,few,CASSLGLADETQYF
TRBV28,TRBJ2-5,NA,CASSFSDGRLQETQYF
TRBV5-1,TRBJ2-5,once,CASSLGGGQETQYF
TRBV30,TRBJ1-2,NA,CAWIPDRGSNYGYTF
TRBV19,TRBJ2-3,NA,CASSTGAASDTQYF
TRBV18,TRBJ1-2,NA,CASSQDGNYGYTF
TRBV7-9,TRBJ1-3,NA,CASSLDARNTIYF
TRBV18,TRBJ2-1,NA,CASSPRAGNNEQFF
TRBV18,TRBJ1-1,NA,CASSLQFGGAEAFF
TRBV6-5,TRBJ2-7,NA,CASSYGLRDSLEQYF
TRBV27,TRBJ2-5,NA,CASTPRDRRETQYF
TRBV6-4,TRBJ2-1,NA,CASTLERGDGEQFF
TRBV7-2,TRBJ1-1,NA,CASSPGQGYGTEAFF
TRBV11-1,TRBJ2-5,NA,CASSLRMGAQETQYF
TRBV6-1,TRBJ2-7,NA,CASSELGLGEQYF
TRBV9,TRBJ1-3,NA,CASSPGTLGGNTIYF
TRBV28,TRBJ2-1,once,CATGLAGRNNEQFF
TRBV6-6,TRBJ2-1,NA,CASSDRASGRNEQFF
TRBV4-3,TRBJ1-4,NA,CASSRGRNEKLFF
TRBV5-1,TRBJ1-2,NA,CASSPLAGNYGYTF
TRBV7-2,TRBJ2-2,NA,CASSLAAGPGELFF
TRBV7-3,TRBJ2-1,few,CASSLTRTDNEQFF
TRBV18,TRBJ1-1,few,CASSPGTLRNTEAFF